Each of the 8 T cell receptor beta chains below was sequenced from the same sample in a study of memory CD4+ T cells and cytomegalovirus serostatus. TCRdb keeps only in-frame clones here, not all; method: immunoSEQ multiplex PCR. The table includes nearly 60,000 clones, about three quarters detected once. Single viable CD3+CD4+CD8-CD45RO+ cells were sorted as the memory CD4+ T cells. The sequenced sample was memory CD4+ T cells from blood. Receptors were obtained from an adult in good health and CMV-seronegative.

This chain links TRBV19 with TRBJ1-1; D is uncertain. The germline V gene has CDR1 LNHDA and CDR2 SQIVND (reference sequence). Trimming pared 1 base from V and 5 bases from J, leaving 11 bases between. The CDR3 spans 14 residues. CDR3 nucleotide sequence: TGTGCCAGTAGTATAGGAGGCCGTGGGACTGAAGCTTTCTTT. It codes for CASSIGGRGTEAFF.

The chain combines TRBV5-6 with TRBJ2-3; D uncertain. The CDR3 sequence is 14 residues long. V was pared by 0 bases and J by 3 bases, with 8 bases between. Germline V gives CDR1 SGHDT, CDR2 YYEEEE. Here the CDR3 DNA reads TGTGCCAGCAGCTTGGTGGTAGCAACAGATACGCAGTATTTT. Translating it yields CASSLVVATDTQYF.

The sample holds one count of this clone. This chain uses TRBV5-1 with TRBJ2-7; D might be TRBD2 (6 bases). Per the germline V gene, CDR1 is SGHRS and CDR2 is YFSETQ. CDR3 length: 16 amino acids. Trimming removed 0 bases at V and 4 bases at J, with 17 bases between. For the CDR3, the DNA is TGCGCCAGCAGCTTGGACGGGGCGGGGTTACTTTACGAGCAGTACTTC. This codes for CASSLDGAGLLYEQYF.

This clone was recorded a few times. One end of the junction varies from germline; a read error may be responsible. The chain is built from TRBV30 and TRBJ2-2; D might be TRBD1 (6 bases). This CDR3 contains 18 residues. The germline V gene has CDR1 GTSNPN and CDR2 SVGIG (reference sequence). CDR3 in amino acids: CAWSDLKSPGAKTGELFF. The DNA for the CDR3 is TGTGCCTGGAGTGACCTTAAATCCCCAGGGGCGAAAACCGGGGAGCTGTTTTTT. Full variable domain (rest looked up from reference TRBV30 and TRBJ2-2): SQTIHQWPATLVQPVGSPLSLECTVEGTSNPNLYWYRQAAGRGLQLLFYSVGIGQISSEVPQNLSASRPQDRQFILSSKKLLLSDSGFYLCAWSDLKSPGAKTGELFFGEGSRLTVL.

The chain links TRBV5-1 to TRBJ2-5; 8 positions match TRBD1. This CDR3 region has 16 residues. Trimming took 3 bases from V and 5 from J; bases not matched to a gene: 12. Germline CDR1 SGHRS, CDR2 YFSETQ. CDR3 in amino acids: CASSSGLTGVGETQYF. The CDR3 DNA is TGCGCCAGCAGCTCGGGATTGACAGGGGTGGGGGAGACCCAGTACTTC.

Only a few counts were recorded for this clone. The chain couples TRBV15 to TRBJ1-1; D gene ambiguous. The CDR3 contains 12 residues. The V gene's germline CDR1 is LNHNV and CDR2 YYDKDF (reference sequence). V lost 2 bases and J lost 6, with 7 bases in between. The CDR3 here is CATSRRTAEAFF. CDR3 DNA sequence: TGTGCCACCAGCAGAAGGACGGCTGAAGCTTTCTTT.

The chain links TRBV4-2 to TRBJ1-1; 7 bases align to TRBD1. Trimming took 1 base from V and 11 from J; bases not matched to a gene: 13. Germline CDR1 is LGHNA and CDR2 is YNFKEQ. This CDR3 has 15 residues. The CDR3 is CASSQATGRAGRAFF. The DNA of the CDR3 is TGTGCCAGCAGCCAAGCGACAGGGAGGGCAGGTAGGGCTTTCTTT.

The chain is built from TRBV27 and TRBJ2-2; 11 positions match TRBD2. The CDR3 extends over 18 amino acids. Looked up from germline, CDR1 is MNHEY and CDR2 is SMNVEV (reference sequence). Trimming at V came to 4 bases and at J to 2 bases, leaving 9 bases not matched to a gene. This CDR3 is CASSSAELAGANTGELFF. The CDR3 coding sequence is TGTGCCAGCAGTTCCGCGGAACTAGCGGGAGCTAACACCGGGGAGCTGTTTTTT.